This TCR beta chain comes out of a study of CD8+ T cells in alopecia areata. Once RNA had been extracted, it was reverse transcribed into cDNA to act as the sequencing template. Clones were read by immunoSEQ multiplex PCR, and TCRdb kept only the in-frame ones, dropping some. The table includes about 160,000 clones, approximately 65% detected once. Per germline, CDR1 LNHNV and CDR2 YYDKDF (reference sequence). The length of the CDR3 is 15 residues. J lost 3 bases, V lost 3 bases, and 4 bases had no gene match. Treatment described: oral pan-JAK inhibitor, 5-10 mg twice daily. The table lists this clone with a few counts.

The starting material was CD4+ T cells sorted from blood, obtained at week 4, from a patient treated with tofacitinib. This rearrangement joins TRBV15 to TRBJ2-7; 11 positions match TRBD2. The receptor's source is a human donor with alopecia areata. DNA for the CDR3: TGTGCCACCAGCAGTCTAGCGGGGGGATTCTACGAGCAGTACTTC. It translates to CATSSLAGGFYEQYF.